This T cell receptor beta chain was obtained from a study of T cells of healthy individuals. TCRdb passed the 5' RACE reads through MiXCR, listing each CDR3 protein once. This table holds fewer than 70,000 distinct CDR3 sequences, roughly 14% found once. This clonotype was counted at least ten times. This TCR derives from a human donor in good health.

This chain's CDR3 is CASSPRGYTSTEAFF. The CDR3 DNA follows: TGTGCCAGCTCACCACGGGGGTATACTTCAACTGAAGCTTTCTTT. V gene TRBV18 combines with J gene TRBJ1-1; D may be TRBD1 (5 bases). The germline V gene encodes CDR1 KGHSH and CDR2 LQKENI. The CDR3 sequence is 15 residues long. Deletions cut 1 base from V and 5 bases from J, with 14 bases between.